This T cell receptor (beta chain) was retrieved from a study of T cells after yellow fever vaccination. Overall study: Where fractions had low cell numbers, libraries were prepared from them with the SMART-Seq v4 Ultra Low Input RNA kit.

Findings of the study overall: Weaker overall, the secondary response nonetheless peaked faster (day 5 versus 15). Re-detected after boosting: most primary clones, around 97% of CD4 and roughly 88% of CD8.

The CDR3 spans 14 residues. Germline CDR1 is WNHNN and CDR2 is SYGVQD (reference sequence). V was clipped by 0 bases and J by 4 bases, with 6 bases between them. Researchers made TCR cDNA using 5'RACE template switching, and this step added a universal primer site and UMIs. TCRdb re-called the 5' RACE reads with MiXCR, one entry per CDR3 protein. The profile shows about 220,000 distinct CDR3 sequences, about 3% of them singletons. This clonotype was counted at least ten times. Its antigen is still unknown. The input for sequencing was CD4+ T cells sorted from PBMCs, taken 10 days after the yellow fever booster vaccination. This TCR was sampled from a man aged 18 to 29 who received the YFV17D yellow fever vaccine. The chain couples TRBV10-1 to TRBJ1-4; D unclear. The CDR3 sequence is CASSESASNEKLFF. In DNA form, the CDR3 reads TGCGCCAGCAGTGAGTCCGCGAGTAATGAAAAACTGTTTTTT.